Shown below are 24 T cell receptor beta chains from a single sample sequenced in a study of T-cell reconstitution after alpha-beta-depleted transplantation in children. Unique molecular identifiers were built into the TCRbeta library. TCRdb passed the PCR reads through MiXCR, listing each CDR3 protein once. The sample includes 750,000 to 950,000 distinct CDR3 sequences, about 15% seen only once; the top ten take around 5.3%. The sample in question was PBMCs, mostly from graft donor cells, obtained 360 days after TCRalphabeta/CD19-depleted stem cell transplant. Receptors originate from a male patient between 5 and 17 years old who had a stem cell transplant for acute lymphoblastic leukemia, so the T cells may come from the graft donor.

The V and J genes are TRBV6-5 and TRBJ2-4; D is unresolved. The CDR3 loop spans 14 amino acids. The ends were cut back, 2 bases at V and 2 bases at J, with 7 bases in the middle. The germline V gene has CDR1 MNHEY and CDR2 SVGAGI. CDR3 amino acids: CASSYGVTKNIQYF. Written as DNA, the CDR3 is TGTGCCAGCAGTTACGGGGTGACCAAAAACATTCAGTACTTC.

This clonotype was seen a few times. This chain joins TRBV6-5 and TRBJ2-7; 11 bases line up with TRBD1. The germline CDR1 and CDR2 sequences are MNHEY and SVGAGI. V lost 2 bases to trimming and J lost 3 bases; unmatched junction nucleotides: 9. The CDR3 contains 17 residues. The CDR3 sequence: CASSYGTGGLGVYEQYF. CDR3 nucleotide sequence: TGTGCCAGCAGTTACGGGACAGGGGGGCTGGGGGTCTACGAGCAGTACTTC.

The CDR3 nucleotides are TGTGCCAGCAGTGATGAAACGGGATCAGGAGACAATGAGCAGTTCTTC. Translating it yields CASSDETGSGDNEQFF. V is TRBV11-2 and J is TRBJ2-1, with D possibly TRBD2 on 5 matching bases. This CDR3 is built from 16 residues. Germline CDR1 and CDR2: SGHAT and FQNNGV. V lost 6 bases and J lost 5, with 20 bases in between.

Only a few counts were recorded for this clonotype. The CDR3 reads CASSLGAGPFWWYF. In nucleotides, the CDR3 is TGCGCCAGCAGCTTGGGAGCCGGACCCTTTTGGTGGTACTTC. The chain couples TRBV5-1 to TRBJ2-7, with no clear D. The germline V and J ends were trimmed by 0 bases and 12 bases, with 19 bases remaining between them. CDR1 SGHRS and CDR2 YFSETQ come from the germline V gene. This CDR3 region has 14 residues.

The chain is built from TRBV24-1 and TRBJ2-5; D call uncertain. Germline lookup yields CDR1 KGHDR and CDR2 SFDVKD. This CDR3 contains 14 residues. Trimming removed 9 bases from V and 0 bases from J, with 13 bases in between. The DNA for the CDR3 is TGTGCCACCCGATCGAGGTCGAACCAAGAGACCCAGTACTTC. Amino acid sequence: CATRSRSNQETQYF.

This clonotype appeared many times. J is TRBJ1-2 and V is TRBV25-1; D may be TRBD1 (5 bases). The ends were cut back, 10 bases at V and 9 bases at J, with 27 bases in the middle. There are 15 residues in the CDR3. CDR1 and CDR2 (germline): MGHDK, SYGVNS. CDR3 nucleotide sequence: TGTGCCACCCCGCCCACAGGACTCCTGTGGAGAAGCTACACCTTC. Protein sequence: CATPPTGLLWRSYTF.

The V gene is TRBV7-9, the J gene TRBJ2-7, with 8 nucleotides matching TRBD2. The CDR3 length is 14 residues. The V gene's germline CDR1 is SEHNR and CDR2 FQNEAQ (reference sequence). V lost 4 bases, J lost 2 bases, and 4 bases stayed unmatched. The CDR3 DNA sequence: TGTGCCAGCAGCTATCCAGCGGGGGCCTACGAGCAGTACTTC. Protein sequence: CASSYPAGAYEQYF. Full variable domain (outside the CDR3, taken from reference TRBV7-9 and TRBJ2-7): DTGVSQNPRHKITKRGQNVTFRCDPISEHNRLYWYRQTLGQGPEFLTYFQNEAQLEKSRLLSDRFSAERPKGSFSTLEIQRTEQGDSAMYLCASSYPAGAYEQYFGPGTRLTVT.

The chain joins TRBV12-3 or TRBV12-4 to TRBJ2-3, with D perhaps TRBD2 (6 bases). With 3 bases removed from V and 2 bases from J, the gap between germline ends came to 12 bases. CDR3 size: 15 residues. CDR3 DNA: TGTGCCAGCAGTTTCGGAGGGGCAACCACAGATACGCAGTATTTT. Encoded protein: CASSFGGATTDTQYF.

The J gene is TRBJ2-7, the V gene TRBV9; 10 bases match TRBD1. Germline values: CDR1 SGDLS, CDR2 YYNGEE. V dropped 0 bases and J dropped 5; count of bases not matched to a gene: 14. CDR3 size: 18 residues. Written as DNA, the CDR3 is TGTGCCAGCAGCGTAGCTGCGGGTCCGGGACAGGGGATTAACGAGCAGTACTTC. It translates to CASSVAAGPGQGINEQYF.

This clonotype came up a few times. The chain is built from TRBV5-1 and TRBJ2-3; TRBD1 or TRBD2 may be the D gene (6 bases each). Germline V gene lookup returns CDR1 SGHRS and CDR2 YFSETQ. V was clipped by 7 bases and J by 0 bases, with 21 bases between them. The length of the CDR3 is 17 residues. The CDR3 nucleotides read TGCGCCAGCCAACAGGGAGGAGCACCTACTAGCACAGATACGCAGTATTTT. Its translation is CASQQGGAPTSTDTQYF.

This clonotype was counted a few times. V gene TRBV5-1 combines with J gene TRBJ1-1, with 8 bases fitting TRBD1. V lost 8 bases to trimming and J lost 2 bases; unmatched junction nucleotides: 8. This CDR3 is built from 14 residues. Germline CDR1 and CDR2: SGHRS and YFSETQ. Written as DNA, the CDR3 is TGCGCCAGTAGCGGACAGGGAGGAAACACTGAAGCTTTCTTT. This encodes CASSGQGGNTEAFF.

The chain uses TRBV7-3 and TRBJ2-7; the match to TRBD1 covers 8 bases. In germline, CDR1 is SGHTA, CDR2 FQGTGA. The CDR3 has 15 residues. V lost 2 bases to trimming and J lost 2 bases; unmatched junction nucleotides: 5. This chain's CDR3 is CASSLQQGAAYEQYF. The CDR3 DNA reads TGTGCCAGCAGCTTACAGCAGGGGGCCGCCTACGAGCAGTACTTC.

V is TRBV7-3 and J is TRBJ2-2; 7 bases fit TRBD2. The CDR3 covers 18 residues. V dropped 1 base and J dropped 2; count of bases not matched to a gene: 10. Germline CDR1 and CDR2: SGHTA and FQGTGA. The CDR3 coding sequence is TGTGCCAGCAGCTTAATCCCTTGGGGGAGGGCCAACACCGGGGAGCTGTTTTTT. This encodes CASSLIPWGRANTGELFF.

The sample holds a few counts of this clonotype. The chain couples TRBV7-9 to TRBJ2-5; possibly TRBD1 for D (5 bases). The V end was cut by 6 bases, the J end by 2 bases, with 13 bases between. This CDR3 is built from 14 residues. The germline V gene has CDR1 SEHNR and CDR2 FQNEAQ (reference sequence). The CDR3 loop reads CASRFKGSQETQYF. DNA for the CDR3: TGTGCCAGCAGATTTAAGGGGTCACAAGAGACCCAGTACTTC. The complete variable domain, with remaining parts taken from reference TRBV7-9 and TRBJ2-5, reads DTGVSQNPRHKITKRGQNVTFRCDPISEHNRLYWYRQTLGQGPEFLTYFQNEAQLEKSRLLSDRFSAERPKGSFSTLEIQRTEQGDSAMYLCASRFKGSQETQYFGPGTRLLVL.

This clonotype has at least ten counts. V is TRBV11-2 and J is TRBJ2-1; D ambiguous. Trimming took off 5 bases at V and 3 bases at J, with 5 bases between the two ends. The CDR3 contains 12 residues. The germline V gene has CDR1 SGHAT and CDR2 FQNNGV. For the CDR3, the DNA is TGTGCCAGCAGCATCGACTACAATGAGCAGTTCTTC. Protein: CASSIDYNEQFF.

The chain recombines TRBV12-3 or TRBV12-4 with TRBJ1-2, with D tentatively TRBD1 (5 bases). Trimming removed 5 bases at V and 8 bases at J, with 21 bases between. The CDR3 runs 15 residues. Here the CDR3 DNA reads TGTGCCAGCAGTGAACAGGTTCCCGGGTTGTTGGGCTACACCTTC. Its translation is CASSEQVPGLLGYTF.

This clonotype was observed a handful of times. The chain combines TRBV5-1 with TRBJ2-7; 7 bases are a match to TRBD2. J lost 2 bases, V lost 2 bases, and 7 bases had no gene match. The CDR3 spans 15 residues. Germline loops: CDR1 SGHRS, CDR2 YFSETQ. In nucleotides, the CDR3 is TGCGCCAGCAGCTTAACGGGAGGACCTACCTACGAGCAGTACTTC. Protein sequence: CASSLTGGPTYEQYF.

This clonotype came up a few times. The chain is built from TRBV12-3 or TRBV12-4 and TRBJ2-5; weak D call: TRBD1 (6 bases). The CDR3 covers 17 residues. V dropped 3 bases and J dropped 5 bases, with 22 bases sitting between them. CDR3 in DNA: TGTGCCAGCAGTTTCTCCCGGCGAACTCCCCAGGGGGAGACCCAGTACTTC. It codes for CASSFSRRTPQGETQYF.

The rearrangement uses TRBV3-1 and TRBJ2-3; 8 positions match TRBD2. V was pared by 1 base and J by 8 bases, with 14 bases of the junction left unmatched. This CDR3 has 17 amino acids. Germline V gene sequence: CDR1 LGHDT, CDR2 YNNKEL (reference sequence). For the CDR3, the DNA is TGTGCCAGCAGCCAAGTGTCTAGCGGGCGAACACGGGTTACGCAGTATTTT. Translation gives CASSQVSSGRTRVTQYF.

The chain joins TRBV4-1 to TRBJ2-6; the D is unclear. V shed 0 bases and J shed 4 bases, with 10 bases lying between them. This CDR3 has 16 amino acids. Germline CDR1 and CDR2: MGHRA and YSYEKL. The CDR3 spells CASSQDEDRGANVLTF. The CDR3 DNA sequence: TGCGCCAGCAGCCAAGACGAGGATCGGGGGGCCAACGTCCTGACTTTC.

This clonotype came up a few times. The chain recombines TRBV18 with TRBJ2-3; a weak D match, TRBD2 (6 bases). CDR3 length equals 14 residues. CDR1 and CDR2 (germline): KGHSH, LQKENI. V lost 0 bases and J 13 bases, leaving 17 bases between the germline ends. The CDR3 region has the DNA TGTGCCAGCTCACCACCGGGGGACCTATTAGCGGAGTATTTT. Translated, it gives CASSPPGDLLAEYF.

This clonotype has more than one count but fewer than ten. The rearrangement joins TRBV20-1 to TRBJ1-5; the D gene is possibly TRBD1 (5 bases). V lost 3 bases and J lost 9, with 12 bases in between. CDR3 length equals 12 residues. Germline CDR1 and CDR2: DFQATT and SNEGSKA (reference sequence). CDR3 DNA: TGCAGTGCTAGGGGACCCTTATGGCCCCAGCATTTT. Translation: CSARGPLWPQHF.

V usage is TRBV12-3 or TRBV12-4 and J usage is TRBJ2-7, with D unclear. Trimming cost V 6 bases and J 2 bases, with 8 bases left between them. The CDR3 spans 12 residues. CDR3: CASRSKTYEQYF. The CDR3 nucleotides are TGTGCCAGCAGATCCAAAACCTACGAGCAGTACTTC.

The chain combines TRBV24-1 with TRBJ1-2; D unclear. CDR1 and CDR2 (germline): KGHDR, SFDVKD. The V gene lost 5 bases and the J gene lost 5 bases, with 8 bases spanning the gap. The CDR3 runs 12 residues. The CDR3 nucleotides read TGTGCCACCAGTGGGGAGGAGTATGGCTACACCTTC. This translates into CATSGEEYGYTF.